One T cell receptor (beta chain) is described in this entry. Per the study methods: By means of reference gene primer amplification, nucleated cell counts were estimated. Method: immunoSEQ multiplex PCR; TCRdb's copy keeps in-frame clones and lacks some. The V and J calls and clone size were taken over from that table, and D and trimming were inferred from the DNA. The table records 100,000 or so clones, around 86% of them present only once. Unmatched junction bases numbered 14, after V lost 9 bases and J lost 5 bases. CDR3 length equals 15 residues. Per germline, CDR1 SGDLS and CDR2 YYNGEE. These data originate in a study of blood T cell repertoires in COVID-19. Study background: Samples of COVID-19 (acute and convalescent) were obtained from the United States, Italy and Spain. Sample material is recorded as cDNA or gDNA derived from T cells, B-cell-depleted T cells, or PBMCs.

The chain employs TRBV9 and TRBJ2-5, with 9 bases lining up with TRBD2. The receptor was derived from a man aged 50-60 years with acute or convalescent COVID-19. The sample taken for sequencing was peripheral blood. The DNA for the CDR3 is TGTGCCACCCCGGAGGAAGCGGGAGGCGAGGAGACCCAGTACTTC. The encoded protein is CATPEEAGGEETQYF.